This TCR beta chain was recovered during a study of CD8+ T cells in alopecia areata. Findings and caveats of the study: Possibly as an HLA-related effect, TCR sharing across patients appeared less clear than in mice.

As for this clone: Its antigen is not known.

Germline lookup yields CDR1 MGHRA and CDR2 YSYEKL. V was trimmed by 1 base and J by 4 bases, leaving 19 bases between them. The CDR3 is 18 amino acids. As the sequencing template, cDNA was produced by extracting RNA and reverse transcribing it. TCRdb's table, derived via immunoSEQ multiplex PCR, lists solely in-frame clones and lacks some. In the table there are around 100,000 clones, around 45% of which are singletons. The chain recombines TRBV4-1 with TRBJ2-2, with D perhaps TRBD2 (8 bases). The sequence derives from a human donor with alopecia areata. The sequenced material came from CD4+ T cells sorted from blood. The CDR3 DNA sequence: TGCGCCAGCAGCCAAGGCATAATACGGGAGGGGGCCACCGGGGAGCTGTTTTTT. Its translation is CASSQGIIREGATGELFF.